This T cell receptor beta chain was recovered during a study of blood T cell repertoires in COVID-19. Study context: Spain, Italy and the United States supplied samples that represented acute and convalescent COVID-19. T cells, B-cell-depleted T cells, or PBMCs supplied cDNA or gDNA.

This table comes from immunoSEQ multiplex PCR, and its TCRdb copy is limited to in-frame clones, with some not included. The table records 300,000 or so clones, more than 75% of them present only once. Trimming removed 4 bases from V and 8 bases from J; junction bases left unmatched: 9. This CDR3 has 15 residues. Per germline, CDR1 SGHNT and CDR2 YYREEE (reference sequence). The TCR comes from a woman aged 40-49 years who had recovered from COVID-19. The rearrangement uses TRBV5-4 and TRBJ2-1, with TRBD2 matching over 10 bases. Sequenced: peripheral blood. The CDR3 loop reads CASSRAGGLGHEQFF. The CDR3 coding sequence is TGTGCCAGCAGCCGAGCGGGGGGGCTGGGACATGAGCAGTTCTTC.